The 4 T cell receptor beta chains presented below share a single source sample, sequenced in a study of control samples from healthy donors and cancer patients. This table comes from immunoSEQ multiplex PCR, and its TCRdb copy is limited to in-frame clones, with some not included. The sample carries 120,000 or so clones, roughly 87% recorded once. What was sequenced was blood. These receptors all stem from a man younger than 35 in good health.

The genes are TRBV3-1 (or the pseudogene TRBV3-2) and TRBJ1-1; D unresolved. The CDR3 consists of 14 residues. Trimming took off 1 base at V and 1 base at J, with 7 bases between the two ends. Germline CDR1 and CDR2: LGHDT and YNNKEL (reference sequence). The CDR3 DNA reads TGTGCCAGCAGCCAAGGCCACACGAACACTGAAGCTTTCTTT. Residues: CASSQGHTNTEAFF.

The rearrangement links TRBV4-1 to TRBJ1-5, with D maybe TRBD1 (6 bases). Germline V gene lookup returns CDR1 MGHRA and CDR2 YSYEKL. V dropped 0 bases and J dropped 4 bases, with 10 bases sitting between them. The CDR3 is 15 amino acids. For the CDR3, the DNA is TGCGCCAGCAGCCAAGATGGACAGCTTAATCAGCCCCAGCATTTT. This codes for CASSQDGQLNQPQHF.

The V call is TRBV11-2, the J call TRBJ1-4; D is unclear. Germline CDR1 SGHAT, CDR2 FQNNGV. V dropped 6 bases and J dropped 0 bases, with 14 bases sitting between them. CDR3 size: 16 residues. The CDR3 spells CASSLSRQPTNEKLFF. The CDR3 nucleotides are TGTGCCAGCAGTCTATCCCGACAACCAACTAATGAAAAACTGTTTTTT.

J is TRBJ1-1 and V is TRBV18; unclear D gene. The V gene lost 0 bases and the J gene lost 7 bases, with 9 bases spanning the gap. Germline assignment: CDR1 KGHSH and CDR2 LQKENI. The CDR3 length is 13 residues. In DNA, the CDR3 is TGTGCCAGCTCACCACCGGGTGCAGGTGAAGCTTTCTTT. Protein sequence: CASSPPGAGEAFF.